The 28 T cell receptor beta chains below were found in one sample sequenced in a study of T cell responses to AZD1222 COVID-19 vaccine. Clones were sequenced by immunoSEQ multiplex PCR, and TCRdb holds only the in-frame ones, with some missing. The data contain about 130,000 clones, about 88% of them singletons. The source was peripheral blood, collected 28 days after the second AZD1222 dose. These receptor sequences come from an adult who received the AZD1222 COVID-19 vaccine.

The gene calls are TRBV5-1 and TRBJ1-1; D ambiguous. This CDR3 contains 14 residues. Deletions cut 4 bases from V and 1 base from J, with 11 bases between. The V gene's germline CDR1 is SGHRS and CDR2 YFSETQ. The CDR3 is CASSLALENTEAFF. In DNA form, the CDR3 reads TGCGCCAGCAGCCTGGCCCTGGAGAACACTGAAGCTTTCTTT.

This clone occurred once. This CDR3 reads CASSRDRGLRNQPQHF. In nucleotides, the CDR3 is TGTGCCAGCAGCCGCGACAGGGGGCTTCGGAATCAGCCCCAGCATTTT. The chain uses TRBV6-4 and TRBJ1-5; 10 bases agree with TRBD1. This CDR3 spans 16 amino acids. Trimming removed 6 bases from V and 4 bases from J; junction bases left unmatched: 9. CDR1 and CDR2 (germline): MRHNA, SNTAGT.

This rearrangement joins TRBV6-1 to TRBJ1-2, with D uncertain. Trimming removed 1 base at V and 4 bases at J, with 7 bases between. The CDR3 runs 13 residues. The germline V gene has CDR1 MNHNS and CDR2 SASEGT. CDR3: CASSEEQFYGYTF. CDR3 DNA: TGTGCCAGCAGTGAAGAACAGTTCTATGGCTACACCTTC.

This rearrangement joins TRBV5-6 to TRBJ2-5; D not certain. The CDR3 runs 13 residues. V was clipped by 2 bases and J by 1 base, with 6 bases between them. The germline CDR1 and CDR2 sequences are SGHDT and YYEEEE. The CDR3 DNA follows: TGTGCCAGCAGCTTACCTCGCCAAGAGACCCAGTACTTC. It is translated as CASSLPRQETQYF.

The gene calls are TRBV10-1 and TRBJ1-1, with a tentative D call TRBD1 (5 bases). V dropped 6 bases and J dropped 11 bases, with 16 bases sitting between them. This CDR3 comprises 12 residues. Germline values: CDR1 WNHNN, CDR2 SYGVQD (reference sequence). The CDR3 here is CASSPGTSNAFF. In nucleotides, the CDR3 is TGCGCCAGCAGCCCCGGGACTTCGAATGCTTTCTTT.

Judged by abundance, this clone is medium-sized. Other DNA sequences in this specimen translate into the identical CDR3. V is TRBV4-2 and J is TRBJ2-1, with 14 bases matching TRBD2. The junction had 4 bases not matched to a gene; V was cut back by 0 bases and J by 3 bases. Germline CDR1 reads LGHNA; CDR2 reads YNFKEQ. The CDR3 loop spans 18 amino acids. The CDR3 region has the DNA TGTGCCAGCAGCCAAGATCCCGGACTAGCGGGGGGCTACAATGAGCAGTTCTTC. As protein: CASSQDPGLAGGYNEQFF.

The J gene is TRBJ1-3, the V gene TRBV19; D not certain. Germline V gene lookup returns CDR1 LNHDA and CDR2 SQIVND (reference sequence). The CDR3 length is 14 residues. The germline V and J ends were trimmed by 6 bases and 2 bases, with 11 bases remaining between them. The CDR3 DNA reads TGTGCCAGTAGGCCCCATGGAACTGGAAACACCATATATTTT. It encodes CASRPHGTGNTIYF.

The V call is TRBV11-2, the J call TRBJ2-6; 9 bases agree with TRBD2. J gave up 0 bases and V 5 bases, and 8 bases lay outside the gene matches. Germline-derived CDR1 and CDR2 are SGHAT and FQNNGV. The CDR3 runs to 18 residues. This CDR3 is CASSPRNSGSSGANVLTF. The CDR3 DNA reads as TGTGCCAGCAGCCCACGCAATAGCGGGAGCTCTGGGGCCAACGTCCTGACTTTC.

This chain joins TRBV9 and TRBJ2-3; 11 bases are shared with TRBD2. From germline, CDR1 is SGDLS and CDR2 YYNGEE. V dropped 4 bases and J dropped 9; count of bases not matched to a gene: 13. The CDR3 sequence is 16 residues long. CDR3 bases: TGTGCCAGCAGCTTCGTGGGACTAGCGGACGGAGACACGCAGTATTTT. Protein: CASSFVGLADGDTQYF. Full variable domain (rest looked up from reference TRBV9 and TRBJ2-3): DSGVTQTPKHLITATGQRVTLRCSPRSGDLSVYWYQQSLDQGLQFLIQYYNGEERAKGNILERFSAQQFPDLHSELNLSSLELGDSALYFCASSFVGLADGDTQYFGPGTRLTVL.

This chain links TRBV5-1 with TRBJ1-1, with 8 bases that match TRBD1. The CDR3 runs to 14 residues. Losses at the gene ends were 2 bases for V and 5 bases for J; bases not matched to a gene: 5. The germline V gene encodes CDR1 SGHRS and CDR2 YFSETQ. CDR3 DNA sequence: TGCGCCAGCAGCTTACGCGGACAGGGAACTGAAGCTTTCTTT. Amino acid sequence: CASSLRGQGTEAFF.

The chain employs TRBV7-9 and TRBJ2-7; no definite D call. Germline CDR1 is SEHNR and CDR2 is FQNEAQ (reference sequence). The CDR3 is 13 amino acids. Trimming left V 2 bases short and J 4 bases short, with 9 bases between. CDR3 protein: CASSLLAEYEQYF. CDR3 coding DNA: TGTGCCAGCAGCTTATTGGCGGAATACGAGCAGTACTTC.

This clone was observed a single time. V and J are TRBV12-2 and TRBJ2-3; the DNA was not compared with TRBD1, the D call given in the table. TRBV12-2 is labeled a pseudogene. This CDR3 has 15 residues. The CDR3 sequence is CATPFGTGGTDTQYF. The CDR3 DNA reads TGTGCAACCCCCTTCGGGACAGGTGGAACAGATACGCAGTATTTT.

The CDR3 nucleotides read TGTGCCAGCAGCCAACTAGCGGGGGCAGGGGATACGCAGTATTTT. This translates into CASSQLAGAGDTQYF. J is TRBJ2-3 and V is TRBV6-5; TRBD2 agrees at 11 bases. The CDR3 runs 15 residues. The V segment lost 6 bases and the J segment 6 bases; nucleotides outside the gene matches: 8. Per the germline V gene, CDR1 is MNHEY and CDR2 is SVGAGI.

The J gene is TRBJ1-2, the V gene TRBV15; D possibly corresponds to TRBD1 (6 bases). This CDR3 contains 15 residues. Trimming stripped 1 base from V and 3 bases from J, with 12 bases between. Per germline, CDR1 LNHNV and CDR2 YYDKDF (reference sequence). CDR3 protein: CATSRGTAEYYGYTF. The CDR3 nucleotides read TGTGCCACCAGCAGAGGGACAGCTGAATACTATGGCTACACCTTC.

The V and J genes are TRBV25-1 and TRBJ1-2; maybe TRBD1 (5 bases). Per germline, CDR1 MGHDK and CDR2 SYGVNS. The CDR3 covers 11 residues. V was pared by 6 bases and J by 12 bases, with 14 bases between. The CDR3 region is CASRGEVGNTF. DNA of the CDR3: TGTGCCAGCAGGGGGGAGGTCGGCAACACCTTC.

Only a few counts were recorded for this clone. This chain joins TRBV10-2 and TRBJ2-1; TRBD1 matches 8 bases. Germline CDR1 is WSHSY and CDR2 is SAAADI. The CDR3 runs 12 residues. Trimming removed 6 bases from V and 9 bases from J; junction bases left unmatched: 4. The CDR3 DNA sequence: TGCGCCAGCAGCTTCAGGGGGCTTGAGCAGTTCTTC. As protein: CASSFRGLEQFF.

This sequence joins TRBV18 and TRBJ1-1; D is undetermined. The CDR3 is 13 amino acids. Germline loops: CDR1 KGHSH, CDR2 LQKENI. V was cut by 6 bases and J by 6 bases, with 14 bases left in between. CDR3: CASSLLELPEAFF. The CDR3 nucleotides read TGTGCCAGCTCCCTACTAGAATTACCTGAAGCTTTCTTT.

Here the CDR3 DNA reads TGTGCCAGCAGCGTTCGCAGGGCGGGCACTGAAGCTTTCTTT. Amino acid sequence: CASSVRRAGTEAFF. V gene TRBV27 combines with J gene TRBJ1-1, with D tentatively TRBD1 (5 bases). Trimming removed 6 bases from V and 4 bases from J, with 15 bases in between. The germline CDR1 and CDR2 sequences are MNHEY and SMNVEV (reference sequence). This CDR3 region has 14 residues.

As concerns this clone: A much larger clonotype is one base distant, so this may be a read error. The chain uses TRBV11-2 and TRBJ1-5; D remains ambiguous. The CDR3 contains 15 residues. The germline CDR1 and CDR2 sequences are SGHAT and FQNNGV. Trimming took off 1 base at V and 0 bases at J, with 7 bases between the two ends. The CDR3 reads CASSLAGYSNQPQHF. CDR3 nucleotides: TGTGCCAGCAGCTTAGCCGGTTATAGCAATCAGCCCCAGCATTTT.

This clone was recorded only once. J is TRBJ1-3 and V is TRBV7-6; D unclear. V lost 0 bases, J lost 2 bases, and 8 bases lay in between. CDR3 length equals 15 residues. Germline CDR1 reads SGHVS; CDR2 reads FNYEAQ. In DNA form, the CDR3 reads TGTGCCAGCAGCTTAGCCAGGAAGCCTGGAAACACCATATATTTT. It translates to CASSLARKPGNTIYF.

V usage is TRBV2 and J usage is TRBJ2-3; TRBD1 matches 9 bases. V shed 6 bases and J 6 bases; nucleotides not matched to a gene: 13. From germline, CDR1 is SNHLY and CDR2 FYNNEI. This CDR3 region has 16 residues. As DNA, the CDR3 is TGTGCCAGCAGAGCCCACCGGGACAGGGTTTCCGATACGCAGTATTTT. Protein: CASRAHRDRVSDTQYF.

This clone was seen only a few times. This sequence joins TRBV6-5 and TRBJ2-1, with a weak D call TRBD1 (5 bases). Germline V gene sequence: CDR1 MNHEY, CDR2 SVGAGI. Trimming cost V 4 bases and J 2 bases, with 9 bases left between them. The CDR3 is made up of 14 amino acids. CDR3 region: CASSFVGPYNEQFF. The CDR3 DNA follows: TGTGCCAGCAGTTTCGTGGGGCCCTACAATGAGCAGTTCTTC.

This chain connects TRBV7-9 to TRBJ1-2, with D possibly being TRBD1 (6 bases). The CDR3 length is 13 residues. CDR1 and CDR2 (germline): SEHNR, FQNEAQ (reference sequence). The V end lost 0 bases, the J end lost 6 bases, and 8 bases lay between the germline ends. DNA for the CDR3: TGTGCCAGCAGCTTAGCGGGGGGCAATGGCTACACCTTC. Translated, it gives CASSLAGGNGYTF. Complete variable domain (other parts from reference TRBV7-9 and TRBJ1-2): DTGVSQNPRHKITKRGQNVTFRCDPISEHNRLYWYRQTLGQGPEFLTYFQNEAQLEKSRLLSDRFSAERPKGSFSTLEIQRTEQGDSAMYLCASSLAGGNGYTFGSGTRLTVV.

V usage is TRBV10-3 and J usage is TRBJ1-1; D is perhaps TRBD1 (6 bases). CDR1 and CDR2 (germline): ENHRY, SYGVKD. V was pared by 6 bases and J by 5 bases, with 13 bases between. The CDR3 consists of 13 residues. The CDR3 is CAIRGGEGTEAFF. CDR3 in DNA: TGTGCCATCAGGGGGGGCGAGGGGACTGAAGCTTTCTTT.

The chain carries TRBV19 and TRBJ2-3; tentative D call: TRBD2 (6 bases). The CDR3 has 15 amino acids. Trimming removed 1 base from V and 9 bases from J, with 17 bases in between. Germline values: CDR1 LNHDA, CDR2 SQIVND (reference sequence). The DNA of the CDR3 is TGTGCCAGTAGTATAGCCCCACCTCTAGCGTTGACGCAGTATTTT. Translating gives CASSIAPPLALTQYF.

CDR3 nucleotide sequence: TGTGCCAGCAGCTTAGAGGGAAAGGGCTCGGGTTATGGCTACACCTTC. It codes for CASSLEGKGSGYGYTF. This chain uses TRBV7-8 with TRBJ1-2; no reliable D call. V shed 1 base and J shed 5 bases, with 17 bases lying between them. This CDR3 region has 16 residues. CDR1 is SGHVS and CDR2 is FQNEAQ in the germline V gene.

The rearrangement uses TRBV3-1 (or the pseudogene TRBV3-2) and TRBJ1-4; D gene uncertain. Germline-derived CDR1 and CDR2 are LGHDT and YNNKEL (reference sequence). Deletions cut 1 base from V and 6 bases from J, with 3 bases between. There are 12 residues in the CDR3. The CDR3 sequence is CASSQGHEKLFF. The CDR3 DNA reads as TGTGCCAGCAGCCAAGGGCATGAAAAACTGTTTTTT.

J is TRBJ1-6 and V is TRBV7-9; TRBD1 might be the D (5 bases). The CDR3 runs 14 residues. V was shortened by 1 base and J by 10 bases, with 11 bases between the two germline ends. Germline CDR1 is SEHNR and CDR2 is FQNEAQ (reference sequence). The CDR3 DNA reads TGTGCCAGCAGCTTAGGACAGTTGAGCTCACCCCTCCACTTT. This codes for CASSLGQLSSPLHF. The full variable domain, its missing parts supplied by reference TRBV7-9 and TRBJ1-6, is DTGVSQNPRHKITKRGQNVTFRCDPISEHNRLYWYRQTLGQGPEFLTYFQNEAQLEKSRLLSDRFSAERPKGSFSTLEIQRTEQGDSAMYLCASSLGQLSSPLHFGNGTRLTVT.